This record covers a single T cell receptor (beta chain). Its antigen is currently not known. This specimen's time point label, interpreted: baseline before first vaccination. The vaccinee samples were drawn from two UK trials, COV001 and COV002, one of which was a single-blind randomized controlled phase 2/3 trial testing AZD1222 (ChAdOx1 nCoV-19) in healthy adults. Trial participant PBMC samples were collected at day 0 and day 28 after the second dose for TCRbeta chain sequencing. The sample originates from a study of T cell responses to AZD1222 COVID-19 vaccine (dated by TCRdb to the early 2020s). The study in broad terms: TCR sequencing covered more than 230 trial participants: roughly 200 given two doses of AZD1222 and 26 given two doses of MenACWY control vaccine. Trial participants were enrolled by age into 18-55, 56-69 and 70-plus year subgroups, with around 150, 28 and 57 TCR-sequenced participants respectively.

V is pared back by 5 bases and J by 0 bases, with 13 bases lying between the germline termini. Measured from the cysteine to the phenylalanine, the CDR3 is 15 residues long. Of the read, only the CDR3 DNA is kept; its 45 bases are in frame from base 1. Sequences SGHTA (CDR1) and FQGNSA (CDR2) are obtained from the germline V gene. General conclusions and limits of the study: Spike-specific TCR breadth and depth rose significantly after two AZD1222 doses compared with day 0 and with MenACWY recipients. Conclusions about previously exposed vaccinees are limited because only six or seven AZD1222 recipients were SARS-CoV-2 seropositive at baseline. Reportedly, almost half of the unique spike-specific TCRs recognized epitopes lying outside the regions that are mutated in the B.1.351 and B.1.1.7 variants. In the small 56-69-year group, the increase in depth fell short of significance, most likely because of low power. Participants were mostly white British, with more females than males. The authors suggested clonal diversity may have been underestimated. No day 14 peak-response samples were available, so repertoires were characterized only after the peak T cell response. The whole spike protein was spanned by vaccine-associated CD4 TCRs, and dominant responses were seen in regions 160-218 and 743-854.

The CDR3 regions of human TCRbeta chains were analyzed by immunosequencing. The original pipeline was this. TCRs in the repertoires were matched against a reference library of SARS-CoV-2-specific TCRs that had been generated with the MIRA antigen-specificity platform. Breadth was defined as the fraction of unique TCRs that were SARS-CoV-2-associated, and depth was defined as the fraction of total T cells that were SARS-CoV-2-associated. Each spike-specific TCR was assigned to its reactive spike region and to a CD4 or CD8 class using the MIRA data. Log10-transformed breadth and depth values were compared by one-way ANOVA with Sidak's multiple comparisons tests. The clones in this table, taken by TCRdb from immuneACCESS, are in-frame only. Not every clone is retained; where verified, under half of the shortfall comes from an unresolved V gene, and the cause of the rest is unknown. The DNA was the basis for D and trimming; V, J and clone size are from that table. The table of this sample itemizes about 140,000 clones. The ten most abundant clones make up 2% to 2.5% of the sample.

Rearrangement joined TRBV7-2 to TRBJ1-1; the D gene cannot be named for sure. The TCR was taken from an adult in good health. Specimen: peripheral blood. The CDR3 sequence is CASSKKSGLNTEAFF. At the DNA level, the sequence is TGTGCCAGCAGCAAAAAGTCAGGTTTGAACACTGAAGCTTTCTTT.